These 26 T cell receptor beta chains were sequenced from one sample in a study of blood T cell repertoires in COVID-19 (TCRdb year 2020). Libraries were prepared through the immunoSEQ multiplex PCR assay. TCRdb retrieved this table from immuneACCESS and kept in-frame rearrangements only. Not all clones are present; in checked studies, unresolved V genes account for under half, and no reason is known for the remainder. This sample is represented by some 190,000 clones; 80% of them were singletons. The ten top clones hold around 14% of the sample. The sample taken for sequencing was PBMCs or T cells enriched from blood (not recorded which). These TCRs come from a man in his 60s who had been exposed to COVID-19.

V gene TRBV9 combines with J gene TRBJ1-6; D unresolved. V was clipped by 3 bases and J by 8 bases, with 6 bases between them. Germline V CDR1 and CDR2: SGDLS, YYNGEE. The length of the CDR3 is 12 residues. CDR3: CASSAEDSPLHF. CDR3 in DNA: TGTGCCAGCAGCGCAGAGGATTCACCCCTCCACTTT.

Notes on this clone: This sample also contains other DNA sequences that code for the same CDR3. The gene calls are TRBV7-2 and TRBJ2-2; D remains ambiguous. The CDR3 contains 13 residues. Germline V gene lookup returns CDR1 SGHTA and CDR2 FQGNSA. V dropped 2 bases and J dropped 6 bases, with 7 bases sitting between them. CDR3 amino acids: CASSLYGSGELFF. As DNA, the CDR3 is TGTGCCAGCAGCTTATACGGGTCCGGGGAGCTGTTTTTT.

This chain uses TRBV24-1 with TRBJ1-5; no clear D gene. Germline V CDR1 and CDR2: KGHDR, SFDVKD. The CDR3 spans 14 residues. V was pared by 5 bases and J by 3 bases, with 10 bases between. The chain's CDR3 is CATSAAGSNQPQHF. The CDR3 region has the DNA TGTGCCACCAGTGCGGCGGGGTCCAATCAGCCCCAGCATTTT.

CDR3 amino acids: CASSADSGVQPQHF. DNA of the CDR3: TGTGCCAGCAGCGCAGACTCAGGGGTTCAGCCCCAGCATTTT. This chain uses TRBV7-8 with TRBJ1-5, with D maybe TRBD1 (6 bases). The CDR3 extends over 14 amino acids. The V end was cut by 5 bases, the J end by 6 bases, with 14 bases between. Per germline, CDR1 SGHVS and CDR2 FQNEAQ.

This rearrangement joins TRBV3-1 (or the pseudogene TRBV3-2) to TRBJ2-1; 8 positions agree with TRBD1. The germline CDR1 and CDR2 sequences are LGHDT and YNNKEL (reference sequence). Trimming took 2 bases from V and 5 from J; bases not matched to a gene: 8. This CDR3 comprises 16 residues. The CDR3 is CASSQFPGQGNNEQFF. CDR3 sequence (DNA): TGTGCCAGCAGCCAATTCCCTGGACAGGGTAACAATGAGCAGTTCTTC.

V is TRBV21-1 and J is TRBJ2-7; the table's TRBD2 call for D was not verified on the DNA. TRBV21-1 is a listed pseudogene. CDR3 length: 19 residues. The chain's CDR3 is CASSKGEGGVSAAAYEQYF. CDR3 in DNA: TGTGCCAGCAGCAAAGGGGAGGGGGGAGTTAGCGCCGCTGCCTACGAGCAGTACTTC.

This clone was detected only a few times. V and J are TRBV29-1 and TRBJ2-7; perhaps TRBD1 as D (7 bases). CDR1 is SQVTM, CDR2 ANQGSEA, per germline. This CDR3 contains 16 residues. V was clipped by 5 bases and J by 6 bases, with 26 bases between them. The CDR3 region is CSVRGLGQAKGVEQYF. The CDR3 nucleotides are TGCAGCGTTCGGGGGCTCGGACAGGCCAAAGGGGTCGAGCAGTACTTC.

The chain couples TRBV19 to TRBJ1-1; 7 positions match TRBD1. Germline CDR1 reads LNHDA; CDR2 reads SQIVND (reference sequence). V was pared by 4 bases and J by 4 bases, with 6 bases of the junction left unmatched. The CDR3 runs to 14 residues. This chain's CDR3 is CASSTTGMGTEAFF. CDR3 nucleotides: TGTGCCAGTAGTACGACAGGGATGGGCACTGAAGCTTTCTTT.

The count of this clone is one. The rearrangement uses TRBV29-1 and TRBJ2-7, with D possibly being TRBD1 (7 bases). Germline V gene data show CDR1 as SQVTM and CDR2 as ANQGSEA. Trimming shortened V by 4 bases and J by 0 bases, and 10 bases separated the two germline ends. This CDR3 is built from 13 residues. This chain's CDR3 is CSVGRDSSYEQYF. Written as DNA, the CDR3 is TGCAGCGTTGGGAGGGACAGCTCCTACGAGCAGTACTTC.

CDR3 nucleotides: TGTGCCAGCAGACGCCTATTGGGGAGGACTAGCGGGGGGGAGCAGTTCTTC. This codes for CASRRLLGRTSGGEQFF. The genes are TRBV28 and TRBJ2-1; 14 bases agree with TRBD2. V was clipped by 6 bases and J by 10 bases; unmatched bases: 14. Germline loops: CDR1 MDHEN, CDR2 SYDVKM. The CDR3 runs 17 residues.

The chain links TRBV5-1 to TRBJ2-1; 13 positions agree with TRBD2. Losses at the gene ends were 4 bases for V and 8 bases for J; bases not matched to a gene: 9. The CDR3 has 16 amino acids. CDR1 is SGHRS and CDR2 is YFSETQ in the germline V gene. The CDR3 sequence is CASSIGLAGARDEQFF. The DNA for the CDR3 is TGCGCCAGCAGCATAGGACTAGCGGGAGCGCGGGATGAGCAGTTCTTC.

The CDR3 bases are TGTGCCAGCAGCGTAGGGGGGCAGTCAGGTCAGCCCCAGCATTTT. Amino acids: CASSVGGQSGQPQHF. This chain links TRBV9 with TRBJ1-5, with D perhaps matching TRBD1 (6 bases). Trimming cost V 0 bases and J 6 bases, with 13 bases left between them. CDR3 length equals 15 residues. Germline CDR1 and CDR2: SGDLS and YYNGEE. Complete variable domain (other parts from reference TRBV9 and TRBJ1-5): DSGVTQTPKHLITATGQRVTLRCSPRSGDLSVYWYQQSLDQGLQFLIQYYNGEERAKGNILERFSAQQFPDLHSELNLSSLELGDSALYFCASSVGGQSGQPQHFGDGTRLSIL.

CDR3: CATLGGVGNEKLFF. DNA of the CDR3: TGTGCCACCCTAGGAGGGGTTGGGAATGAAAAACTGTTTTTT. The rearrangement uses TRBV10-3 and TRBJ1-4, with a weak D call TRBD1 (5 bases). Germline V gene data show CDR1 as ENHRY and CDR2 as SYGVKD. Trimming cost V 10 bases and J 5 bases, with 17 bases left between them. The CDR3 has 14 residues.

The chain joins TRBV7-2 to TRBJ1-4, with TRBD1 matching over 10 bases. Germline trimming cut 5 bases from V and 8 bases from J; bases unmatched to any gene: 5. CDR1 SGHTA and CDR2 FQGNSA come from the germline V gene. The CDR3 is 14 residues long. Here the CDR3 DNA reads TGTGCCAGCAGCCCGGGACAGGGGCAGGAAAAACTGTTTTTT. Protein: CASSPGQGQEKLFF.

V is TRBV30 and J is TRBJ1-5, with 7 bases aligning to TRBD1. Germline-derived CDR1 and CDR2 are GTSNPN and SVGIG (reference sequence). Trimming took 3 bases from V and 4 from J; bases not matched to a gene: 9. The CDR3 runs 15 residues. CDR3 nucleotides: TGTGCCTGGAGCCCGACAGGGAGGTTGAATCAGCCCCAGCATTTT. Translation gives CAWSPTGRLNQPQHF.

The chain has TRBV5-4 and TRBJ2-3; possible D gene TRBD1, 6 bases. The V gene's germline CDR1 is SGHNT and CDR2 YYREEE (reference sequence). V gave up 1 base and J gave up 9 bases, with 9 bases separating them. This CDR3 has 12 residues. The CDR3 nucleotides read TGTGCCAGCAGCTTGACTAGGGGGACGCAGTATTTT. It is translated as CASSLTRGTQYF.

CDR3 sequence (DNA): TGTGCCAGCAGCTTAGATCTGACGGGTGAAGCTTTCTTT. Translating it yields CASSLDLTGEAFF. The chain is built from TRBV11-3 and TRBJ1-1; D call uncertain. The CDR3 runs 13 residues. Trimming stripped 0 bases from V and 7 bases from J, with 9 bases between. Germline V gene lookup returns CDR1 SGHNT and CDR2 YENEEA.

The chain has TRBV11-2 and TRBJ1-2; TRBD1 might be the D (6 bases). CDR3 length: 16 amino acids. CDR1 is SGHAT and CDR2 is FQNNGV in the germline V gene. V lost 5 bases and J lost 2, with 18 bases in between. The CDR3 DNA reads TGTGCCAGCAGCCGGACAGTCAGGGTGAGAAACTATGGCTACACCTTC. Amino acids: CASSRTVRVRNYGYTF.

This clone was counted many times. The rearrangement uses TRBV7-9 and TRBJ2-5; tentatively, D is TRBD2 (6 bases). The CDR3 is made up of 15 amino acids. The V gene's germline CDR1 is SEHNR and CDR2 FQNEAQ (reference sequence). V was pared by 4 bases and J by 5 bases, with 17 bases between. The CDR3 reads CASSYGDSARETQYF. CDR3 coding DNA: TGTGCCAGCAGCTATGGGGACTCCGCCCGCGAGACCCAGTACTTC.

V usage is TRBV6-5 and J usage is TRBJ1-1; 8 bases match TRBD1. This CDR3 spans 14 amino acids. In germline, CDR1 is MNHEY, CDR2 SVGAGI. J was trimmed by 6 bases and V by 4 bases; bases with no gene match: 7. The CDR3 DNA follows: TGTGCCAGCAGTTTTACAGGGGGTAGCGCTGAAGCTTTCTTT. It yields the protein CASSFTGGSAEAFF.

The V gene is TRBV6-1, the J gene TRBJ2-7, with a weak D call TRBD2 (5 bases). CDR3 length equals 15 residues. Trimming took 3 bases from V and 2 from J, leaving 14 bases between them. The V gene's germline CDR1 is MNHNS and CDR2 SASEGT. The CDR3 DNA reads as TGTGCCAGCAGTGAGGCCAGCGGAAGTCCCTACGAGCAGTACTTC. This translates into CASSEASGSPYEQYF.

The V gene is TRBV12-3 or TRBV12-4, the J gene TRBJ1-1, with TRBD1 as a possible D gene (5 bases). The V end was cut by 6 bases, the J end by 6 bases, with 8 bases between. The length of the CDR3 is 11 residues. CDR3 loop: CASSPTAEAFF. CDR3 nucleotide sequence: TGTGCCAGCAGCCCGACAGCTGAAGCTTTCTTT.

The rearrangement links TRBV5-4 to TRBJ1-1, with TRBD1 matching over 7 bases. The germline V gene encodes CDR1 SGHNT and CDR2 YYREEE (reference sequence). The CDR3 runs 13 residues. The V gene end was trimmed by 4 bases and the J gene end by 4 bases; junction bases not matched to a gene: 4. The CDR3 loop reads CASSDGQVTEAFF. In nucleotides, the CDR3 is TGTGCCAGCAGCGACGGACAGGTCACTGAAGCTTTCTTT.

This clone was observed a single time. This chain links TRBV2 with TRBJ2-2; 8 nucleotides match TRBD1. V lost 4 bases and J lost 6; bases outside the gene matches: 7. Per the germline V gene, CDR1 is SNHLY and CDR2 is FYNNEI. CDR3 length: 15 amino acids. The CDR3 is CASSVTDRAAGELFF. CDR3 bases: TGTGCCAGCAGTGTAACGGACAGGGCCGCCGGGGAGCTGTTTTTT.

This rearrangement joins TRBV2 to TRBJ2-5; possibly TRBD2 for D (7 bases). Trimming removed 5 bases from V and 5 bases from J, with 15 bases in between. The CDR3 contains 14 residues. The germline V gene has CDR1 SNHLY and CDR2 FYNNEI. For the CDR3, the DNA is TGTGCCAGCAGTTACAGGGAGGGTGGGGAGACCCAGTACTTC. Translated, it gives CASSYREGGETQYF.

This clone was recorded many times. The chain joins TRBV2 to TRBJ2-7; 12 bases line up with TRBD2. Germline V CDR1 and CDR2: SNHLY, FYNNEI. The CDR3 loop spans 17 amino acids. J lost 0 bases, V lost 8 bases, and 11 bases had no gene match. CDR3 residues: CASCRGLAGPSSYEQYF. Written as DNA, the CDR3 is TGTGCCAGCTGCCGGGGACTAGCGGGCCCGAGCTCCTACGAGCAGTACTTC.